The source of this T cell receptor (beta chain) is a study of blood T cells in healthy people across ages. A second PCR, run for roughly 7 to 12 cycles, used a sample-barcoded 5' primer plus a J-beta primer mix. Each CDR3 protein gets one entry after TCRdb re-called the 5' RACE reads with MiXCR. The table lists some 920,000 distinct CDR3 sequences, just over 50% of them singletons. The V segment lost 0 bases and the J segment 1 base; nucleotides outside the gene matches: 9. The CDR3 runs to 17 residues. CDR1 and CDR2 from the germline V gene are DFQATT and SNEGSKA (reference sequence). The chain recombines TRBV20-1 with TRBJ2-3; TRBD2 agrees at 8 bases. The sequenced sample consisted of blood. This clonotype was sampled from a woman aged 55-70 years in good health. CDR3 sequence: CSARDSSGPRGTDTQYF. The CDR3, as DNA: TGCAGTGCTAGAGATTCTAGCGGGCCTAGAGGCACAGATACGCAGTATTTT.